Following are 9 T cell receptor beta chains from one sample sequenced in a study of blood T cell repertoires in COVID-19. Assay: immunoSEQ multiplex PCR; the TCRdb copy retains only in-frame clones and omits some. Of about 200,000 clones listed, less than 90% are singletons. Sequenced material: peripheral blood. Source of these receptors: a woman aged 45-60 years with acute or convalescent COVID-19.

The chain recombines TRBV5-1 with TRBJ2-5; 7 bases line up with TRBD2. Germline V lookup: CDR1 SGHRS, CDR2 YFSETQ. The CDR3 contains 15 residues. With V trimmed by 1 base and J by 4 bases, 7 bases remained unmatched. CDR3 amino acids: CASSLLGRESETQYF. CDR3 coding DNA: TGCGCCAGCAGCTTGTTAGGGCGGGAGTCAGAGACCCAGTACTTC.

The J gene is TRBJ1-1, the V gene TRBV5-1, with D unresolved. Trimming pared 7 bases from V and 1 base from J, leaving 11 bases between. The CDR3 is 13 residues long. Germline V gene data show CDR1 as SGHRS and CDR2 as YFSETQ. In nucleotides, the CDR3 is TGCGCCAGCCGGAGGCAGGAGAACACTGAAGCTTTCTTT. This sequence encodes CASRRQENTEAFF.

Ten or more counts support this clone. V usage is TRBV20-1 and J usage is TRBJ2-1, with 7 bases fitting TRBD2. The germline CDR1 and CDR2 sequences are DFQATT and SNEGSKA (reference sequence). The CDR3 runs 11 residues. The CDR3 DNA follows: TGCAGCGGAGTATTTGGCGGGGGGCAGTTCTTC. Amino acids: CSGVFGGGQFF.

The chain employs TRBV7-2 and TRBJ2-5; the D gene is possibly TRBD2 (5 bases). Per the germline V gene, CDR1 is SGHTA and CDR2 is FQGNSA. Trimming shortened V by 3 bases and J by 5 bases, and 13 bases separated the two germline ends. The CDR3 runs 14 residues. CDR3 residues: CASSLTRGLETQYF. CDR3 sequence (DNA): TGTGCCAGCAGCTTGACCCGGGGATTGGAGACCCAGTACTTC.

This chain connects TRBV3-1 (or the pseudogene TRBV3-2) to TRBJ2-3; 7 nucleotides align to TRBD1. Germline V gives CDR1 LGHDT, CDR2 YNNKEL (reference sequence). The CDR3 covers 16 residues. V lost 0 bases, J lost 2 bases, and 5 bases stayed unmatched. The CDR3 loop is CASSQDWTGNTDTQYF. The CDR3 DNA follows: TGTGCCAGCAGCCAAGACTGGACAGGAAACACAGATACGCAGTATTTT.

The CDR3 sequence is CASSLSPRYNEQFF. For the CDR3, the DNA is TGTGCCAGCAGCTTATCCCCCCGTTACAATGAGCAGTTCTTC. V is TRBV13 and J is TRBJ2-1, with D unclear. This CDR3 region has 14 residues. Germline loops: CDR1 PRHDT, CDR2 FYEKMQ (reference sequence). Trimming shortened V by 2 bases and J by 4 bases, and 9 bases separated the two germline ends.

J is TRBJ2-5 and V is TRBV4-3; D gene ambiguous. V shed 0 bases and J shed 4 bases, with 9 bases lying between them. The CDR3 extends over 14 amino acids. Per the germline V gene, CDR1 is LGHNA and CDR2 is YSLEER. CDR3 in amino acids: CASSQDLGLETQYF. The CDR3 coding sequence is TGCGCCAGCAGCCAAGATCTCGGTTTAGAGACCCAGTACTTC.

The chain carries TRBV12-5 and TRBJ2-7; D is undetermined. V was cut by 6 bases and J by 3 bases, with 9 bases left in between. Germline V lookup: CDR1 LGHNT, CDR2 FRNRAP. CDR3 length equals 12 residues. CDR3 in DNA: TGTGCTAGTGGACTGGTAGTCTACGAGCAGTACTTC. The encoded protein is CASGLVVYEQYF.

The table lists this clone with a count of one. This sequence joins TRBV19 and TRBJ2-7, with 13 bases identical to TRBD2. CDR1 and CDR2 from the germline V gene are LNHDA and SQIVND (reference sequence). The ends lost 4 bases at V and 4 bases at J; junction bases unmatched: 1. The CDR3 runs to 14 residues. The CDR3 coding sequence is TGTGCCAGTAGTAAGACTAGCGGGAGGTACGAGCAGTACTTC. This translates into CASSKTSGRYEQYF.